This T cell receptor beta chain comes out of a study of T cell responses to AZD1222 COVID-19 vaccine. As for the study in general: Doses given second, at about 4 or about 12 weeks, were pooled. General study points: CD4 TCRs linked to vaccination spanned spike, dominating at 160-218 and 743-854.

The V end was cut by 1 base, the J end by 3 bases, with 8 bases between. The germline CDR1 and CDR2 sequences are SGHNT and YYREEE (reference sequence). CDR3 length equals 15 residues. About this clone: Its antigen is currently unknown.

Measured with immunoSEQ multiplex PCR; TCRdb has only the in-frame clones, and not every one. The table lists about 160,000 clones, 85% to 90% of them singletons. The sequence was obtained from an adult in good health. The starting material was peripheral blood, obtained on day 0 of AZD1222 vaccination. This chain joins TRBV5-4 and TRBJ1-6; D remains ambiguous. The CDR3 DNA sequence: TGTGCCAGCAGCTTGAGGCGTGGCTATAATTCACCCCTCCACTTT. It translates to CASSLRRGYNSPLHF.